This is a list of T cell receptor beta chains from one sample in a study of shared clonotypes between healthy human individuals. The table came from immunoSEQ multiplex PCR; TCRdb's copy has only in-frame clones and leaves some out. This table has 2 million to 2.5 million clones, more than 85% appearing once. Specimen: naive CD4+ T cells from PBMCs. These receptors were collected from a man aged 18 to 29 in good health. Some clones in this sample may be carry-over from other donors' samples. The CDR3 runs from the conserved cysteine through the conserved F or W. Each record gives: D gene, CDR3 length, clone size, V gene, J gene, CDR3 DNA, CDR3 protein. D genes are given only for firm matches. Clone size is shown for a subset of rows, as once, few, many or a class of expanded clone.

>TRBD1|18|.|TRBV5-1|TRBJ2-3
TGCGCCAGCAGCTTGGTCGTACTACAGGGGGCGCCCACAGATACGCAGTATTTT
CASSLVVLQGAPTDTQYF
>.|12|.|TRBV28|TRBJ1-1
TGTGCCAGCAGTTTGTGGCCCTGGGGAGCTTTCTTT
CASSLWPWGAFF
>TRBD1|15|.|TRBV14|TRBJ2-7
TGTGCCAGCAGCAAATGGACAGGGGGCGTGTACGAGCAGTACTTC
CASSKWTGGVYEQYF
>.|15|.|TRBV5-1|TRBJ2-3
TGCGCCAGCAGCTCCGGGGCGACACGCACAGATACGCAGTATTTT
CASSSGATRTDTQYF
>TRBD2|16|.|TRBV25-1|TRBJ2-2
TGTGCCAGCGGGGGACTAGCGGGAGAAGGCACCGGGGAGCTGTTTTTT
CASGGLAGEGTGELFF
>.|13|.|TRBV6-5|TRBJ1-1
TGTGCCAGCAGTTACTCCAGGGTCACTGAAGCTTTCTTT
CASSYSRVTEAFF
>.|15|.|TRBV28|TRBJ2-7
TGTGCCAGCAGTTTCGGGGCTAGAGGCACCTACGAGCAGTACTTC
CASSFGARGTYEQYF
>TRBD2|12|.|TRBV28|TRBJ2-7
TGTGCCAGCAGACTGTCTAGCGGCGAGCAGTACTTC
CASRLSSGEQYF
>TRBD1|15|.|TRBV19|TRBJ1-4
TGTGCCAGTAGTATAATCGGGACAGTTAATGAAAAACTGTTTTTT
CASSIIGTVNEKLFF
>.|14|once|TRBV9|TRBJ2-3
TGTGCCAGCAGCGTACACGTCGGCACAGATACGCAGTATTTT
CASSVHVGTDTQYF
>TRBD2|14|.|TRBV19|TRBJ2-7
TGTGCCAGTAGCACGGGACTAGGTCCCTACGAGCAGTACTTC
CASSTGLGPYEQYF
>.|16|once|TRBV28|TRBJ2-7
TGTGCCAGCAGTGGGGGGACAGAACAATTTACCTACGAGCAGTACTTC
CASSGGTEQFTYEQYF
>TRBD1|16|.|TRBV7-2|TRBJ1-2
TGTGCCAGCAGCTTAGTTGTTCGGCCAGGGGGGGGTGGCTACACCTTC
CASSLVVRPGGGGYTF
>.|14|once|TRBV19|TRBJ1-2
TGTGCCAGTAGTATAGTAGGAACAAGCTATGGCTACACCTTC
CASSIVGTSYGYTF
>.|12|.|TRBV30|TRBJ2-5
TGTGCCTGGAATACTGGGAAAGAGACCCAGTACTTC
CAWNTGKETQYF
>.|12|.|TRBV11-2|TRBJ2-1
TGTGCCAGCAGCTTAACTGGTATTGAGCAGTTCTTC
CASSLTGIEQFF
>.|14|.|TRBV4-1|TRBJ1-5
TGCGCCACCGTAGAGGACAGTTACAATCAGCCCCAGCATTTT
CATVEDSYNQPQHF
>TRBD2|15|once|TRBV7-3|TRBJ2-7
TGTGCCAACCAACGCGCTAGCGGTTCGTCCTACGAGCAGTACTTC
CANQRASGSSYEQYF
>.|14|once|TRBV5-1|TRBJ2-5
TGCGCCAGCAGCACCGGGGGAGACTTGGAGACCCAGTACTTC
CASSTGGDLETQYF
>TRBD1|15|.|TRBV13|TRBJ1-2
TGTGCCAGCAGCGGTAGACAGGGGAAAGACTATGGCTACACCTTC
CASSGRQGKDYGYTF
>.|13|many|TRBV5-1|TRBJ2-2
TGCGCCAGCAGGACAGAAAACACCGGGGAGCTGTTTTTT
CASRTENTGELFF
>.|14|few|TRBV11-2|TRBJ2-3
TGTGCCAGCAGCTTAGACAGGGGCCCAGATACGCAGTATTTT
CASSLDRGPDTQYF
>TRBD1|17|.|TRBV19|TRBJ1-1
TGTGCCAGTAGTTCCCTCCCAGGGGGAAGTATGAACACTGAAGCTTTCTTT
CASSSLPGGSMNTEAFF
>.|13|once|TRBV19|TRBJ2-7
TGTGCCAGTAGCCGCGTGGTCACCTACGAGCAGTACTTC
CASSRVVTYEQYF
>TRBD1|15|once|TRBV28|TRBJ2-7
TGTGCCAGCAGTTCTCCCGGGACAGGGGATTACGAGCAGTACTTC
CASSSPGTGDYEQYF
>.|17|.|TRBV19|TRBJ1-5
TGTGCCAGCGTGGGGGGGCCGACCTCCTATAGCAATCAGCCCCAGCATTTT
CASVGGPTSYSNQPQHF
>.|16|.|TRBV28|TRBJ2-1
TGTGCCAGCAGAGGGGGAGGCCCCCGCTCCTACAATGAGCAGTTCTTC
CASRGGGPRSYNEQFF
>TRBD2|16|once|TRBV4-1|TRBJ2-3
TGCGCCAGCAGCCGCCAAGGGACTAGCGGCACAGATACGCAGTATTTT
CASSRQGTSGTDTQYF
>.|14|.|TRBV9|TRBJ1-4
TGTGCCAGCAGCTCCCGGACAACTAATGAAAAACTGTTTTTT
CASSSRTTNEKLFF
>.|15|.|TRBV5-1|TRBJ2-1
TGCGCCAGCAGCCTCGGGTCCCCCTCCTACAATGAGCAGTTCTTC
CASSLGSPSYNEQFF
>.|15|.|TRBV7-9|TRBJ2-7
TGTGCCAGCGGCGGGACATCCATTCCCCCCAACGAGCAGTACTTC
CASGGTSIPPNEQYF